The source of this T cell receptor beta chain is a study of T cell responses to AZD1222 COVID-19 vaccine. The study's findings and limits: Distributed over spike, vaccine-associated CD4 TCRs predominated at 160-218 and 743-854. It should be noted that donors were predominantly white British and more often female, and clonal diversity was possibly underestimated. At baseline, just a handful of AZD1222 recipients tested seropositive.

V shed 4 bases, J shed 3 bases, and the junction held 7 bases outside the gene matches. The CDR3 loop spans 15 amino acids. Germline V lookup: CDR1 KGHSH, CDR2 LQKENI. Regarding this clone: Its antigen is as yet unknown.

Some clones are missing from TCRdb's copy, which holds only in-frame ones; the method was immunoSEQ multiplex PCR. The sample has around 120,000 clones, under 90% seen once. This clonotype was sampled from an adult in good health. The sample here was peripheral blood, taken on day 0 of AZD1222 vaccination. The V gene is TRBV18, the J gene TRBJ2-5; 8 nucleotides match TRBD1. In DNA, the CDR3 is TGTGCCAGCTCACTTGGGACAGGTGGGGAAGAGACCCAGTACTTC. This codes for CASSLGTGGEETQYF.